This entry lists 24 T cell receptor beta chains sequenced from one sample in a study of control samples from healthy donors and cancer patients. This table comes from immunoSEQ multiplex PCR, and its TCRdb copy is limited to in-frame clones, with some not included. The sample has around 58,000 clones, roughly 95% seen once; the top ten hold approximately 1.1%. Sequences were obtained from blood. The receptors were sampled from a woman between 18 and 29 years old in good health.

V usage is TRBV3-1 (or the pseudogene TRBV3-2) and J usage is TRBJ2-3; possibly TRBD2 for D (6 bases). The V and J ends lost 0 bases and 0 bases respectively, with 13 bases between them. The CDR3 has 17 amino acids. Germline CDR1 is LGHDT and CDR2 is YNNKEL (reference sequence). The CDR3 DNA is TGTGCCAGCAGCCAAGATCGCTTGCGGGGCAGCACAGATACGCAGTATTTT. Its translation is CASSQDRLRGSTDTQYF.

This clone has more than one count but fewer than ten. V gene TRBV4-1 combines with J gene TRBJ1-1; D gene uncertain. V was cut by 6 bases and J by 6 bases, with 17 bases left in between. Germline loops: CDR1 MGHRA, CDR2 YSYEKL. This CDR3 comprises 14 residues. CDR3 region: CASRSPGKEAEAFF. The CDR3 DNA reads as TGCGCCAGCAGGTCTCCGGGGAAAGAGGCTGAAGCTTTCTTT.

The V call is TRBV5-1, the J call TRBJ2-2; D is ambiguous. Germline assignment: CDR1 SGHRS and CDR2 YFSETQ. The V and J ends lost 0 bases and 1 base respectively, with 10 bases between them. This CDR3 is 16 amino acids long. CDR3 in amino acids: CASSLGGYGNTGELFF. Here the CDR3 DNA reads TGCGCCAGCAGCTTGGGAGGATACGGGAACACCGGGGAGCTGTTTTTT.

The CDR3 sequence: CASSQLPPGGTNEQFF. DNA for the CDR3: TGCGCCAGCAGCCAACTCCCGCCAGGGGGGACCAATGAGCAGTTCTTC. The chain carries TRBV4-3 and TRBJ2-1, with D perhaps TRBD1 (7 bases). V lost 2 bases, J lost 6 bases, and 17 bases lay in between. The germline CDR1 and CDR2 sequences are LGHNA and YSLEER. The CDR3 is 16 residues long.

The CDR3 DNA is TGTGCCAGCAGCGCGCGAACAGTGTTCTATGGCTACACCTTC. This codes for CASSARTVFYGYTF. The gene calls are TRBV7-8 and TRBJ1-2, with D unclear. Trimming took 5 bases from V and 4 from J, leaving 14 bases between them. Germline V lookup: CDR1 SGHVS, CDR2 FQNEAQ. The CDR3 spans 14 residues. The variable domain in full, completed from reference TRBV7-8 and TRBJ1-2, reads GAGVSQSPRYKVAKRGQDVALRCDPISGHVSLFWYQQALGQGPEFLTYFQNEAQLDKSGLPSDRFFAERPEGSVSTLKIQRTQQEDSAVYLCASSARTVFYGYTFGSGTRLTVV.

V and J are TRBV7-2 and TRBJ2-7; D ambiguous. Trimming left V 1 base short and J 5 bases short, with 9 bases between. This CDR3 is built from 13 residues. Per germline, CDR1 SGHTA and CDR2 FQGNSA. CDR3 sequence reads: CASSLDPPDEQYF. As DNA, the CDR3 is TGTGCCAGCAGCTTAGACCCCCCGGACGAGCAGTACTTC.

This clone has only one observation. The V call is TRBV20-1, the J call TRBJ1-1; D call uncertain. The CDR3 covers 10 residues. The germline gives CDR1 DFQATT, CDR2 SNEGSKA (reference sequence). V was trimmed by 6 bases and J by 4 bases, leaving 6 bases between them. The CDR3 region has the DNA TGCAGTGCACTCGCCACTGAAGCTTTCTTT. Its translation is CSALATEAFF.

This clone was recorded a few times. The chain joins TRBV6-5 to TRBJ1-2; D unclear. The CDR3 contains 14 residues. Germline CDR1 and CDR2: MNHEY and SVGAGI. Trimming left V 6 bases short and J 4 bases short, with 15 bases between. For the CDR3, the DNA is TGTGCCAGCAGCCTCAGAGCATCGGGCTATGGCTACACCTTC. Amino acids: CASSLRASGYGYTF.

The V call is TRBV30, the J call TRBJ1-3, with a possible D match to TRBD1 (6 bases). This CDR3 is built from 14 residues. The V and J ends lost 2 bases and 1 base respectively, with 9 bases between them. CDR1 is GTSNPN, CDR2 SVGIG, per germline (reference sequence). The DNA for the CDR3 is TGTGCCTGGAGTAGAGGGGGTTCTGGAAACACCATATATTTT. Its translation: CAWSRGGSGNTIYF.

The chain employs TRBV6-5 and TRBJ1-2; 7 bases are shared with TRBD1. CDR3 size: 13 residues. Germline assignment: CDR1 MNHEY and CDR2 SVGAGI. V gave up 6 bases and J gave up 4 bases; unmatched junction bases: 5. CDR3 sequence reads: CASRTDRLYGYTF. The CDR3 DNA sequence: TGTGCCAGCAGAACGGACAGGCTCTATGGCTACACCTTC.

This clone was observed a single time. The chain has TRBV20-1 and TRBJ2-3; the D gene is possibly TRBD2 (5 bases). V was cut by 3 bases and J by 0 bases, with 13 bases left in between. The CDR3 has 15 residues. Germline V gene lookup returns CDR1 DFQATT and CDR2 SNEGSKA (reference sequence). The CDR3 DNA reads TGCAGTGCTAGTCTTAGCGTACCTAGCACAGATACGCAGTATTTT. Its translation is CSASLSVPSTDTQYF.

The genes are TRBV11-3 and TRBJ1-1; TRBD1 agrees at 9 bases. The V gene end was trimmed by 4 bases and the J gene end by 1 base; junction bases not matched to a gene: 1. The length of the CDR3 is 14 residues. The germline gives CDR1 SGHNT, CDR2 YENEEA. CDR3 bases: TGTGCCAGCAGCTCGGGACAGGGGAACACTGAAGCTTTCTTT. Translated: CASSSGQGNTEAFF.

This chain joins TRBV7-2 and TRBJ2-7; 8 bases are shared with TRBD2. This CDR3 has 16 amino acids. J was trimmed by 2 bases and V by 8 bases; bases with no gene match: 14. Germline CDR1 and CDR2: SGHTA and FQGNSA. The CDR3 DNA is TGTGCCAGCTCTACCGGGGGGGGGTCCTTAGCCTACGAGCAGTACTTC. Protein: CASSTGGGSLAYEQYF.

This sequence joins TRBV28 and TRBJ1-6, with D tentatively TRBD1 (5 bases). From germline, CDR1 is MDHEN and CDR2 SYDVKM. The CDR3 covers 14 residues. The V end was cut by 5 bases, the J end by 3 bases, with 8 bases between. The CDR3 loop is CASSLRVYNSPLHF. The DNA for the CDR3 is TGTGCCAGCAGTCTCAGGGTCTATAATTCACCCCTCCACTTT.

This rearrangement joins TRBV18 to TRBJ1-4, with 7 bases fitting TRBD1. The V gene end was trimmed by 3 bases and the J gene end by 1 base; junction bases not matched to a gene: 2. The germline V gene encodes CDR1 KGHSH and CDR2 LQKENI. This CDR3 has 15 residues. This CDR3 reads CASSPDRVTNEKLFF. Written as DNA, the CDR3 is TGTGCCAGCTCACCCGACAGGGTAACTAATGAAAAACTGTTTTTT.

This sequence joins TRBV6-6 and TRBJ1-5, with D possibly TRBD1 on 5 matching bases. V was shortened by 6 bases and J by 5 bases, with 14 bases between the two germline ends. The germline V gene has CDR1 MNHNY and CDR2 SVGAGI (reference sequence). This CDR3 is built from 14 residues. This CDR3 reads CASSAGTEDQPQHF. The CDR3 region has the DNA TGTGCCAGCAGCGCCGGGACTGAGGATCAGCCCCAGCATTTT.

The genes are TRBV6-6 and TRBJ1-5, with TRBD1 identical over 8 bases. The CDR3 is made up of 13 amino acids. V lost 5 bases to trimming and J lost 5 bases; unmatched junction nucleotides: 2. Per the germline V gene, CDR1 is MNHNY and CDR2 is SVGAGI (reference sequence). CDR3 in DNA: TGTGCCAGCAGTCTACAGGGGGATCAGCCCCAGCATTTT. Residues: CASSLQGDQPQHF.

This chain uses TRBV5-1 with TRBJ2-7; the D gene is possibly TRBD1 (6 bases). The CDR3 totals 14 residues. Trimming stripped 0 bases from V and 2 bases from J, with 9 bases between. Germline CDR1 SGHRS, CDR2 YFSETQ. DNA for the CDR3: TGCGCCAGCAGCTTGGACAGGGCTACCTACGAGCAGTACTTC. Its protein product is CASSLDRATYEQYF.

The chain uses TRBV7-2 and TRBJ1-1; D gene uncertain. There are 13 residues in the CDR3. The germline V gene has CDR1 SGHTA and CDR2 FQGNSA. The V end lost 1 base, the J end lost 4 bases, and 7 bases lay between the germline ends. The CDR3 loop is CASSLGVSTEAFF. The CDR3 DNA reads TGTGCCAGCAGCTTAGGGGTTAGCACTGAAGCTTTCTTT.

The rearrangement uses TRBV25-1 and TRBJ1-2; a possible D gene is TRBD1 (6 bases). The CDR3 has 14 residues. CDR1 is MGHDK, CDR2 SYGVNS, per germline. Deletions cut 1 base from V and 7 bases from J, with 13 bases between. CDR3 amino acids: CASSELGLTGGYTF. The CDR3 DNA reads TGTGCCAGCAGTGAATTAGGCCTGACAGGTGGCTACACCTTC.

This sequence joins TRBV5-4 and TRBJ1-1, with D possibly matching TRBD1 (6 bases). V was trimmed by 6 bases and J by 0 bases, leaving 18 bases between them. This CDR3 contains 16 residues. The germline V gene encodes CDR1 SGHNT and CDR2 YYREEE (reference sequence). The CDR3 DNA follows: TGTGCCAGCAAAAGATCGCAGGGGTCCTTGAACACTGAAGCTTTCTTT. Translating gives CASKRSQGSLNTEAFF.

CDR3: CASSRGDFYGYTF. As DNA, the CDR3 is TGTGCCAGCAGCCGGGGTGATTTCTATGGCTACACCTTC. The chain employs TRBV3-1 (or the pseudogene TRBV3-2) and TRBJ1-2; D gene uncertain. V lost 4 bases and J 4 bases, leaving 10 bases between the germline ends. The V gene's germline CDR1 is LGHDT and CDR2 YNNKEL (reference sequence). The CDR3 length is 13 residues.

The DNA for the CDR3 is TGTGCCAGCAGTGGCTCCCTCCTGGAGCAGTACTTC. Its protein is CASSGSLLEQYF. The gene calls are TRBV7-2 and TRBJ2-7; D remains ambiguous. Per germline, CDR1 SGHTA and CDR2 FQGNSA. V was cut by 6 bases and J by 7 bases, with 13 bases left in between. The CDR3 has 12 residues. Based on the CDR3 plus reference TRBV7-2 and TRBJ2-7, the full variable domain is GAGVSQSPSNKVTEKGKDVELRCDPISGHTALYWYRQSLGQGLEFLIYFQGNSAPDKSGLPSDRFSAERTGGSVSTLTIQRTQQEDSAVYLCASSGSLLEQYFGPGTRLTVT.

The CDR3 loop reads CAWSVLFRGDEQFF. CDR3 nucleotide sequence: TGTGCCTGGAGTGTACTGTTCCGGGGGGATGAGCAGTTCTTC. This chain connects TRBV30 to TRBJ2-1, with 7 bases aligning to TRBD2. The V gene end was trimmed by 0 bases and the J gene end by 8 bases; junction bases not matched to a gene: 7. The CDR3 runs to 14 residues. From germline, CDR1 is GTSNPN and CDR2 SVGIG (reference sequence).